The T cell receptor (beta chain) under discussion was sequenced for a study of OX40 agonist ivuxolimab in advanced cancers. Background on the study: Participants, 82.7% male, averaged around 60 years of age, ranging from roughly 20 to 80.

Using immunoSEQ multiplex PCR, the repertoire was profiled, and TCRdb retains in-frame clones only, with some absent. The sample contains under 20,000 clones, around 82% of which appear only once. The junction had 4 bases not matched to a gene; V was cut back by 0 bases and J by 2 bases. The CDR3 covers 15 residues. Germline CDR1 is SGHNT and CDR2 is YYREEE (reference sequence). The sample here was CD4+ or CD8+ T cells sorted from blood, taken in a trial of the OX40 agonist ivuxolimab. The chain couples TRBV5-4 to TRBJ2-7, with TRBD1 matching 8 bases. The TCR comes from an adult with an advanced solid tumor such as melanoma, head and neck, liver or kidney cancer. The CDR3 DNA reads TGTGCCAGCAGCTTGGGGACAGGGCCTCCCTACGAGCAGTACTTC. It is translated as CASSLGTGPPYEQYF.